This TCR beta chain was recorded in a study of T cell repertoires in cytomegalovirus infection. For the study at large: Shared public TCR beta signatures pointed to both CMV infection and a matching HLA type.

TCRdb processed the reads anew with MiXCR; each CDR3 protein has one entry. Seen here are around 74,000 distinct CDR3 sequences, 3% to 4.5% observed once, and the top ten hold 3.5% to 6%. Findings of the study overall: Clonotypes of TCR beta that were HLA-C-restricted and CMV-specific dominated the ex vivo response. Pooled public TCR beta family frequency picked out CMV carriers with the relevant HLA.

This clonotype was recorded at least ten times. Its target is not known. Source material: PBMCs. The sequence derives from a human donor in good health (CMV status not recorded). Some clones in this sample may be carry-over from other donors' samples.

The CDR3 region has the DNA TGTGCCAGCAGCTTAGCGTCCGACTACAATGAGCAGTTCTTC. Its protein product is CASSLASDYNEQFF. The J gene is TRBJ2-1, the V gene TRBV7-2, with no clear D. CDR3 size: 14 residues. Trimming took 0 bases from V and 3 from J, leaving 6 bases between them. CDR1 and CDR2 from the germline V gene are SGHTA and FQGNSA. Full variable domain (missing parts from reference TRBV7-2 and TRBJ2-1): GAGVSQSPSNKVTEKGKDVELRCDPISGHTALYWYRQSLGQGLEFLIYFQGNSAPDKSGLPSDRFSAERTGGSVSTLTIQRTQQEDSAVYLCASSLASDYNEQFFGPGTRLTVL.